This section outlines one TCR beta chain sequence together with its context. Its target is not known. This specimen comes from a study of identical twins. Template switching supplied a universal primer site; unique molecular identifiers were carried on the cDNA. TCRdb re-analysed the 5' RACE reads in MiXCR, keeping a single row per CDR3 protein. The table records under 250,000 distinct CDR3 sequences, about 12% of them present only once. Broader study findings: Analyses of zero insertions could, in part, be confounded by invariant MAIT and iNKT cells. The models gave estimates that fell short of the out-of-frame TCR alpha sharing seen in monozygotic twins.

CDR3 length: 15 residues. Germline CDR1 is LNHNV and CDR2 is YYDKDF (reference sequence). The V and J ends lost 0 bases and 1 base, in that order; junction bases with no gene match: 2. This sample was shared with a second study, whose subject was yellow fever vaccine responses in identical twins. This second report adds: Reportedly, twins showed a vaccine T cell response that looked partly convergent and partly personalized.

This TCR derives from a woman under 30 in good health. The V call is TRBV15, the J call TRBJ2-7; 8 bases align to TRBD2. Sequenced input: memory (CD45RO+) T cells sorted from blood. CDR3 in amino acids: CATSRELADSYEQYF. In DNA form, the CDR3 reads TGTGCCACCAGCAGAGAACTAGCGGATTCCTACGAGCAGTACTTC. The complete variable domain, with remaining parts taken from reference TRBV15 and TRBJ2-7, reads DAMVIQNPRYQVTQFGKPVTLSCSQTLNHNVMYWYQQKSSQAPKLLFHYYDKDFNNEADTPDNFQSRRPNTSFCFLDIRSPGLGDTAMYLCATSRELADSYEQYFGPGTRLTVT.